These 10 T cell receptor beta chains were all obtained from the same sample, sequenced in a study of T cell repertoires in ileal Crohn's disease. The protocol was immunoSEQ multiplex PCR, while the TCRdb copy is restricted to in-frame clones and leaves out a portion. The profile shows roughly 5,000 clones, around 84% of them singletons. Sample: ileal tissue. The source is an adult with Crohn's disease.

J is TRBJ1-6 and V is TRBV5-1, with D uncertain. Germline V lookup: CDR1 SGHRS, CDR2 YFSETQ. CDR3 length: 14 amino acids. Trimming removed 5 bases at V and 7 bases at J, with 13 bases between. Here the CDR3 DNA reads TGCGCCAGCAGGTCTGGAGACGACAATTCACCCCTCCACTTT. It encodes CASRSGDDNSPLHF.

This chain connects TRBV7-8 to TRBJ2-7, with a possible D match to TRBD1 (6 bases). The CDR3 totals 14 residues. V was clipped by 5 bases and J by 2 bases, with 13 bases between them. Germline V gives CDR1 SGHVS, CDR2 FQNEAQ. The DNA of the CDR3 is TGTGCCAGCAGCAGACAGGTGTCTCCCTACGAGCAGTACTTC. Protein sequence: CASSRQVSPYEQYF.

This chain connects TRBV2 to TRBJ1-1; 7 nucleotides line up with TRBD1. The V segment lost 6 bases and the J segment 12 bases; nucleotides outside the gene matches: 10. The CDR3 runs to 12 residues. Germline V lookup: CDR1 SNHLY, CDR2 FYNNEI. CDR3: CASSLGQVTPFF. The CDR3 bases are TGTGCCAGCAGCCTTGGACAGGTCACGCCTTTCTTT.

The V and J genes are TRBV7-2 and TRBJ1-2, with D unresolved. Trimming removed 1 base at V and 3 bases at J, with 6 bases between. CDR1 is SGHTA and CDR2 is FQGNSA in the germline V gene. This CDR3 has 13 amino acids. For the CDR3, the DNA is TGTGCCAGCAGCTTAGTCAGTCACTATGGCTACACCTTC. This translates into CASSLVSHYGYTF. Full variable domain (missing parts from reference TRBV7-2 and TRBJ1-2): GAGVSQSPSNKVTEKGKDVELRCDPISGHTALYWYRQSLGQGLEFLIYFQGNSAPDKSGLPSDRFSAERTGGSVSTLTIQRTQQEDSAVYLCASSLVSHYGYTFGSGTRLTVV.

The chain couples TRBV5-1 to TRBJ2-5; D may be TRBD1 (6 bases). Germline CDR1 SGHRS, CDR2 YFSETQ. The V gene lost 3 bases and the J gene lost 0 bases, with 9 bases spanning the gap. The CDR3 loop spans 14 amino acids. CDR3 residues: CASSYGQNQETQYF. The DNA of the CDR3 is TGCGCCAGCAGCTATGGACAGAACCAAGAGACCCAGTACTTC.

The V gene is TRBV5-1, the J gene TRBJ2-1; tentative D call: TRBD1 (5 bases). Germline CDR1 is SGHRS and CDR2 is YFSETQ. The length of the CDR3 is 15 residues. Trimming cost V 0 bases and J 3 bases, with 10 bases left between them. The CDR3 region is CASSLERTSYNEQFF. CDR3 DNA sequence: TGCGCCAGCAGCTTGGAAAGGACAAGCTACAATGAGCAGTTCTTC.

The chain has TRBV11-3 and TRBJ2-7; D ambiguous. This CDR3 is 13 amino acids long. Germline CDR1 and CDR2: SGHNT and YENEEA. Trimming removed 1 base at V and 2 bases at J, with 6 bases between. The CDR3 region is CASSLGHTYEQYF. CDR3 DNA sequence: TGTGCCAGCAGCTTAGGACACACCTACGAGCAGTACTTC.

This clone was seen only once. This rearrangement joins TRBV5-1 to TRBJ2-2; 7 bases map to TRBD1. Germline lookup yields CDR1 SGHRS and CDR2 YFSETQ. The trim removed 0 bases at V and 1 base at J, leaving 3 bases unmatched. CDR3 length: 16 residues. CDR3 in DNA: TGCGCCAGCAGCTTGGGACAGGGCCAGAACACCGGGGAGCTGTTTTTT. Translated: CASSLGQGQNTGELFF.

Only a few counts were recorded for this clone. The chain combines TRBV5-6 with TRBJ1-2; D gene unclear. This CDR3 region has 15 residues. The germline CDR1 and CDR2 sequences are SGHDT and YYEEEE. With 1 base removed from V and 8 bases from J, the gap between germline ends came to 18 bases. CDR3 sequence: CASSLYGMTREGYTF. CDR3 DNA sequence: TGTGCCAGCAGCTTGTACGGGATGACAAGGGAAGGCTACACCTTC.

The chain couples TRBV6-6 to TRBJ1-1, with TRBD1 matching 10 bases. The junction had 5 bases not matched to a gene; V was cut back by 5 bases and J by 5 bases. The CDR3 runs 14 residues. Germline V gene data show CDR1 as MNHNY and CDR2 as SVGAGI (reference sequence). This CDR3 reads CASSHGQGGTEAFF. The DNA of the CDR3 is TGTGCCAGCAGTCATGGACAGGGGGGAACTGAAGCTTTCTTT.